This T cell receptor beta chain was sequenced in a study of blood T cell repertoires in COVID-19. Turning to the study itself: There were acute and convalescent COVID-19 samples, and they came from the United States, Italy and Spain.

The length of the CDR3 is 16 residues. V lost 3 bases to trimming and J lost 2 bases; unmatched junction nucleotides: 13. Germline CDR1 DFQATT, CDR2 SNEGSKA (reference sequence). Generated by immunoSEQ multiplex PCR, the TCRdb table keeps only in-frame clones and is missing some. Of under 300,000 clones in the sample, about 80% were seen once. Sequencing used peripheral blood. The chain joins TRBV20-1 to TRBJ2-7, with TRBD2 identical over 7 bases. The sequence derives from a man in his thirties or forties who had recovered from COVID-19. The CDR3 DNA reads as TGCAGTGCTAGTAGTCCCGAAGCGACTAGCACCTACGAGCAGTACTTC. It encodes CSASSPEATSTYEQYF.